The 23 T cell receptor beta chains below come from one sample, sequenced in a study of blood T cells in healthy people across ages. The use of a sample-barcoded 5' primer and a J-beta primer mix characterized a second PCR of roughly 7 to 11 cycles. TCRdb re-analysed the 5' RACE reads in MiXCR, keeping a single row per CDR3 protein. The sample records 550,000 to 700,000 distinct CDR3 sequences, approximately 25% being singletons. What was sequenced was blood. These receptors were collected from a woman in her 70s in good health.

This clonotype was seen only a few times. The chain uses TRBV6-5 and TRBJ2-7; D gene unclear. Germline V gene data show CDR1 as MNHEY and CDR2 as SVGAGI. V was trimmed by 2 bases and J by 2 bases, leaving 7 bases between them. The CDR3 spans 13 residues. In DNA, the CDR3 is TGTGCCAGCAGTTACAGGCAGGCCTACGAGCAGTACTTC. It encodes CASSYRQAYEQYF.

The V and J genes are TRBV12-3 or TRBV12-4 and TRBJ2-1, with TRBD2 matching over 8 bases. The ends lost 0 bases at V and 6 bases at J; junction bases unmatched: 10. This CDR3 comprises 17 residues. CDR3 DNA: TGTGCCAGCAGTTTAGCTCGGGCGGGGGGCCGGTCCAATGAGCAGTTCTTC. This encodes CASSLARAGGRSNEQFF.

This clonotype turned up a few times. The genes are TRBV28 and TRBJ1-3, with D possibly TRBD1 on 5 matching bases. The V end lost 6 bases, the J end lost 4 bases, and 16 bases lay between the germline ends. CDR1 is MDHEN and CDR2 is SYDVKM in the germline V gene. The CDR3 is 15 residues long. In DNA form, the CDR3 reads TGTGCCAGCAGACTGCAGGGTCGTTCCGGAAACACCATATATTTT. It encodes CASRLQGRSGNTIYF. Together with reference TRBV28 and TRBJ1-3, the CDR3 gives the full variable domain: DVKVTQSSRYLVKRTGEKVFLECVQDMDHENMFWYRQDPGLGLRLIYFSYDVKMKEKGDIPEGYSVSREKKERFSLILESASTNQTSMYLCASRLQGRSGNTIYFGEGSWLTVV.

This clonotype was counted between two and nine times. This chain joins TRBV20-1 and TRBJ2-1, with D perhaps TRBD1 (6 bases). The closer fit of TRBJ2-7 to the DNA end suggests the J call may be wrong. The CDR3 covers 13 residues. Germline V lookup: CDR1 DFQATT, CDR2 SNEGSKA (reference sequence). CDR3 sequence (DNA): TGCAGTGCTAGCGGTACAGGGTTCAACGAGCAGTACTTC. This sequence encodes CSASGTGFNEQYF.

V is TRBV3-1 and J is TRBJ2-5; D not certain. The CDR3 runs to 15 residues. V was pared by 2 bases and J by 1 base, with 11 bases between. Germline V CDR1 and CDR2: LGHDT, YNNKEL (reference sequence). As DNA, the CDR3 is TGTGCCAGCAGCCAATTTGTAGGGCCCCAAGAGACCCAGTACTTC. Residues: CASSQFVGPQETQYF.

The V call is TRBV6-6, the J call TRBJ2-1; D gene ambiguous. V was trimmed by 6 bases and J by 10 bases, leaving 13 bases between them. The germline gives CDR1 MNHNY, CDR2 SVGAGI (reference sequence). The CDR3 sequence is 12 residues long. CDR3: CASSLEAGEQFF. CDR3 sequence (DNA): TGTGCCAGCAGCTTAGAGGCCGGGGAGCAGTTCTTC.

This clonotype has a handful of counts. This chain connects TRBV20-1 to TRBJ1-1; 9 bases are shared with TRBD1. V shed 5 bases, J shed 3 bases, and the junction held 4 bases outside the gene matches. Germline CDR1 is DFQATT and CDR2 is SNEGSKA (reference sequence). CDR3 length: 13 residues. DNA of the CDR3: TGCAGTGCTGAGCGGGACAGGGACACTGAAGCTTTCTTT. As protein: CSAERDRDTEAFF.

With respect to this clonotype: The junction departs from germline at one end; a sequencing error may be responsible. V gene TRBV2 combines with J gene TRBJ1-5, with a possible D match to TRBD1 (5 bases). Germline-derived CDR1 and CDR2 are SNHLY and FYNNEI. CDR3 size: 14 residues. The CDR3 region is CARSEGWGNQPQHF. The CDR3 region has the DNA TGTGCCCGCAGTGAGGGGTGGGGCAATCAGCCCCAGCATTTT.

Only a few counts were recorded for this clonotype. The rearrangement joins TRBV24-1 to TRBJ2-5; 7 bases map to TRBD1. The J call is uncertain, as TRBJ2-1 better fits the DNA end. Per the germline V gene, CDR1 is KGHDR and CDR2 is SFDVKD. The CDR3 spans 15 residues. DNA for the CDR3: TGTGCCACCAGTGAGCCGGGACAGCGTTACAATGAGCAGTTCTTC. It codes for CATSEPGQRYNEQFF.

The sample holds a few counts of this clonotype. The chain carries TRBV5-6 and TRBJ2-5, with a possible D match to TRBD1 (6 bases). The closer fit of TRBJ2-7 to the DNA end suggests the J call may be wrong. CDR3 size: 14 residues. CDR1 is SGHDT and CDR2 is YYEEEE in the germline V gene. The CDR3 loop is CASSSRDMGYEQYF. CDR3 DNA sequence: TGTGCCAGCAGCTCACGGGACATGGGCTACGAGCAGTACTTC.

This clonotype was seen a handful of times. The genes are TRBV12-3 or TRBV12-4 and TRBJ2-1; D may correspond to TRBD1 or TRBD2 (5 bases each). The V and J ends lost 9 bases and 0 bases respectively, with 15 bases between them. The CDR3 has 15 amino acids. CDR3 sequence (DNA): TGTGCCAGTTTTCCTGGGGGAAGCTCCTACAATGAGCAGTTCTTC. Its protein is CASFPGGSSYNEQFF.

This clonotype was picked up many times. This sequence joins TRBV4-3 and TRBJ2-7; D gene uncertain. The CDR3 contains 14 residues. Germline CDR1 reads LGHNA; CDR2 reads YSLEER. V lost 2 bases to trimming and J lost 3 bases, with 11 bases between them. The CDR3, as DNA: TGCGCCAGCAGCCAACAGGCCCGAGGCTACGAGCAGTACTTC. Amino acids: CASSQQARGYEQYF.

The chain has TRBV20-1 and TRBJ1-2, with D maybe TRBD1 (6 bases). This CDR3 comprises 13 residues. V lost 6 bases and J lost 1, with 12 bases in between. CDR1 is DFQATT, CDR2 SNEGSKA, per germline (reference sequence). The CDR3 coding sequence is TGCAGTGCACCCGGACAGTTTAACTATGGCTACACCTTC. This codes for CSAPGQFNYGYTF.

The chain links TRBV12-3 or TRBV12-4 to TRBJ2-5, with D maybe TRBD1 (6 bases). The CDR3 has 15 residues. The V gene lost 4 bases and the J gene lost 3 bases, with 15 bases spanning the gap. The DNA of the CDR3 is TGTGCCAGCAGTTCTGGGGGCCGCTTTAAAGAGACCCAGTACTTC. It specifies CASSSGGRFKETQYF.

Comments on this clonotype: A much bigger clone sits one base away, suggesting this may be a read error. The V gene is TRBV3-1, the J gene TRBJ1-1; D perhaps matches TRBD1 (6 bases). The CDR3 spans 15 residues. In germline, CDR1 is LGHDT, CDR2 YNNKEL (reference sequence). The CDR3 sequence is CASSQDGQSNTETFF. CDR3 sequence (DNA): TGTGCCAGCAGCCAAGACGGACAGTCGAACACTGAAACTTTCTTT.

In nucleotides, the CDR3 is TGTGCCAGCAGTTACGACAGGGACCACGAGCAGTACTTC. It codes for CASSYDRDHEQYF. This chain connects TRBV6-5 to TRBJ2-7, with 7 bases that match TRBD1. The ends lost 2 bases at V and 5 bases at J; junction bases unmatched: 3. Germline CDR1 reads MNHEY; CDR2 reads SVGAGI. The CDR3 contains 13 residues.

J is TRBJ1-6 and V is TRBV5-1; D is perhaps TRBD1 (6 bases). CDR1 is SGHRS and CDR2 is YFSETQ in the germline V gene. CDR3 length equals 15 residues. V lost 4 bases and J 8 bases, leaving 16 bases between the germline ends. In DNA, the CDR3 is TGCGCCAGCAGCACATCGGGGACATCGGATTCACCCCTCCACTTT. Translating gives CASSTSGTSDSPLHF.

The chain couples TRBV11-1 to TRBJ1-5; D is possibly TRBD1 (5 bases). This CDR3 has 13 residues. Germline V lookup: CDR1 SGHAT, CDR2 FQDESV (reference sequence). Trimming shortened V by 6 bases and J by 3 bases, and 9 bases separated the two germline ends. DNA of the CDR3: TGTGCCAGCAGTTCGGACAACAATCAGCCCCAGCATTTT. This sequence encodes CASSSDNNQPQHF.

J is TRBJ2-3 and V is TRBV19; the D gene is possibly TRBD2 (6 bases). CDR1 is LNHDA, CDR2 SQIVND, per germline (reference sequence). CDR3 length: 16 amino acids. Between the trimmed V and J ends, which lost 1 base and 4 bases, there was a span of 15 bases. CDR3 coding DNA: TGTGCCAGTAGTATAGGGCGGTTCGGGGGTGCAGATACGCAGTATTTT. This encodes CASSIGRFGGADTQYF.

The genes are TRBV11-2 and TRBJ1-3, with 9 positions matching TRBD1. The length of the CDR3 is 14 residues. The V gene end was trimmed by 5 bases and the J gene end by 7 bases; junction bases not matched to a gene: 6. CDR1 and CDR2 from the germline V gene are SGHAT and FQNNGV. CDR3 sequence (DNA): TGTGCCAGCAGCCCTTCGACAGGGGGTAACACCATATATTTT. Its protein is CASSPSTGGNTIYF.

The CDR3 nucleotides read TGTGCCAGCAGTCTCGGACAGGGGTACAGCGGGGAGCTGTTTTTT. Its protein product is CASSLGQGYSGELFF. The chain has TRBV6-5 and TRBJ2-2, with 9 positions matching TRBD1. The CDR3 sequence is 15 residues long. CDR1 and CDR2 (germline): MNHEY, SVGAGI. V trimming: 5 bases; J trimming: 7 bases; junction bases outside the gene matches: 8.

This clonotype was recorded only once. The V gene is TRBV11-3, the J gene TRBJ1-1; D is possibly TRBD1 (5 bases). V was clipped by 5 bases and J by 2 bases, with 18 bases between them. CDR1 and CDR2 (germline): SGHNT, YENEEA. The CDR3 is 16 amino acids. The CDR3, as DNA: TGTGCCAGCAGCACCCGGACCCGGGGGGGTAACACTGAAGCTTTCTTT. Translation gives CASSTRTRGGNTEAFF.

J is TRBJ2-4 and V is TRBV20-1; D possibly uses TRBD1 or TRBD2 (6 bases each). The CDR3 totals 13 residues. Germline-derived CDR1 and CDR2 are DFQATT and SNEGSKA (reference sequence). V lost 8 bases to trimming and J lost 3 bases, with 14 bases between them. As DNA, the CDR3 is TGCAGTTTGGGGGGCCAAGGCAAAAACATTCAGTACTTC. This sequence encodes CSLGGQGKNIQYF.